The following is a T cell receptor beta chain sequence with its context. Its antigen is unknown. CDR1 is KGHSH, CDR2 LQKENI, per germline. The CDR3 has 14 amino acids. Trimming stripped 6 bases from V and 4 bases from J, with 16 bases between. This specimen comes from a study of siplizumab effects on memory and regulatory T cells. Study-wide results and caveats: Apparently more diverse than memory cells, naive T cells also seemed major alloresponse contributors.

The mixed lymphocyte reaction cells were grown together in coculture at 37°C for more than five days. Sequencing used immunoSEQ multiplex PCR; TCRdb keeps in-frame clones, though not all of them. Of approximately 15,000 clones listed, around 43% are singletons. The origin of this receptor is a human donor in good health; the cells came from an allogeneic mixed lymphocyte reaction. Some clones in this sample may be carry-over from other donors' samples. The V call is TRBV18, the J call TRBJ2-7, with D perhaps TRBD2 (5 bases). Sequences were obtained from CFSE-low (dividing) CD4+ T cells sorted from an allogeneic mixed lymphocyte reaction. CDR3 sequence: CASSPSREGYEQYF. Here the CDR3 DNA reads TGTGCCAGCTCTCCCTCACGCGAGGGTTACGAGCAGTACTTC. The variable domain in full, completed from reference TRBV18 and TRBJ2-7, reads NAGVMQNPRHLVRRRGQEARLRCSPMKGHSHVYWYRQLPEEGLKFMVYLQKENIIDESGMPKERFSAEFPKEGPSILRIQQVVRGDSAAYFCASSPSREGYEQYFGPGTRLTVT.